These 18 T cell receptor beta chains came from one sample sequenced in a study of cytomegalovirus exposure and HLA in healthy donors. A multiplex PCR was run with 60 Vbeta primers and 13 Jbeta primers. Clones were sequenced by immunoSEQ multiplex PCR, and TCRdb holds only the in-frame ones, with some missing. The profile shows about 94,000 clones, about 62% of them singletons. Input material: PBMCs. Every receptor here comes from a man under 40 in good health and CMV-seronegative.

This clone was recorded once. The identical CDR3 is also encoded by other nucleotide sequences in the sample. The chain carries TRBV7-9 and TRBJ1-6, with 9 nucleotides matching TRBD1. Looked up from germline, CDR1 is SEHNR and CDR2 is FQNEAQ (reference sequence). The trim removed 4 bases at V and 10 bases at J, leaving 8 bases unmatched. This CDR3 has 15 amino acids. The CDR3 DNA is TGTGCCAGCAGCTCCCGGGACAGGGTTAACTCACCCCTCCACTTT. Translating gives CASSSRDRVNSPLHF. The entire variable domain, with the rest obtained from reference TRBV7-9 and TRBJ1-6, is as follows: DTGVSQNPRHKITKRGQNVTFRCDPISEHNRLYWYRQTLGQGPEFLTYFQNEAQLEKSRLLSDRFSAERPKGSFSTLEIQRTEQGDSAMYLCASSSRDRVNSPLHFGNGTRLTVT.

The table lists this clone with a few counts. The V call is TRBV21-1, the J call TRBJ2-6; the listed D gene, TRBD1, was not tested against the DNA. TRBV21-1 is annotated as a pseudogene. This CDR3 is built from 22 residues. In nucleotides, the CDR3 is TGTGCCAGCAGCAAAGGGCAGGAGACAGCCGCAGGAGTGACCTCTGGGGCCAACGTCCTGACTTTC. Its protein is CASSKGQETAAGVTSGANVLTF.

In its sample, this clone was seen a few times. The J gene is TRBJ2-2, the V gene TRBV10-3; D perhaps matches TRBD2 (7 bases). The germline gives CDR1 ENHRY, CDR2 SYGVKD. Deletions cut 8 bases from V and 8 bases from J, with 12 bases between. There are 12 residues in the CDR3. The DNA of the CDR3 is TGTGCCATCGGAGGGGGGGCTGGGGAGCTGTTTTTT. It specifies CAIGGGAGELFF.

In its sample, this clone was seen a few times. The J gene is TRBJ2-2, the V gene TRBV6-5; possible D gene TRBD2, 7 bases. The germline V and J ends were trimmed by 1 base and 4 bases, with 10 bases remaining between them. The CDR3 has 15 residues. Germline CDR1 reads MNHEY; CDR2 reads SVGAGI. In DNA form, the CDR3 reads TGTGCCAGCAGTTACTGGGGGGGCGTCACCGGGGAGCTGTTTTTT. Protein: CASSYWGGVTGELFF.

The CDR3: CASSHRTGRGNYGYTF. CDR3 sequence (DNA): TGCGCCAGCAGCCATCGGACAGGGCGAGGGAACTATGGCTACACCTTC. This sequence joins TRBV4-1 and TRBJ1-2; 8 positions match TRBD1. CDR1 and CDR2 (germline): MGHRA, YSYEKL. The J segment lost 2 bases and the V segment lost 3 bases, leaving 8 bases of the junction unmatched. This CDR3 contains 16 residues.

This clone was observed a handful of times. The rearrangement links TRBV6-6 to TRBJ2-3; 10 bases are a match to TRBD2. V lost 6 bases to trimming and J lost 2 bases; unmatched junction nucleotides: 5. Germline V gives CDR1 MNHNY, CDR2 SVGAGI (reference sequence). The CDR3 totals 15 residues. CDR3 nucleotides: TGTGCCAGCAGGCTAGCGGGGGACTACACAGATACGCAGTATTTT. Translation: CASRLAGDYTDTQYF.

J is TRBJ1-4 and V is TRBV7-9; D perhaps matches TRBD1 (5 bases). Germline V lookup: CDR1 SEHNR, CDR2 FQNEAQ (reference sequence). CDR3 length equals 16 residues. Trimming pared 8 bases from V and 0 bases from J, leaving 16 bases between. This CDR3 reads CASGESGKSTNEKLFF. For the CDR3, the DNA is TGTGCCAGCGGCGAATCAGGGAAATCAACTAATGAAAAACTGTTTTTT.

This clone was seen more than once but under ten times. DNA for the CDR3: TGTGCCAGCAGTTTCGGGACAGGGTTTGAGCAGTTCTTC. Translation: CASSFGTGFEQFF. J is TRBJ2-1 and V is TRBV27; 9 bases match TRBD1. Per germline, CDR1 MNHEY and CDR2 SMNVEV (reference sequence). The CDR3 runs 13 residues. Unmatched junction bases numbered 3, after V lost 3 bases and J lost 9 bases.

V is TRBV19 and J is TRBJ2-3; no reliable D call. This CDR3 has 12 residues. Germline values: CDR1 LNHDA, CDR2 SQIVND (reference sequence). Between the trimmed V and J ends, which lost 5 bases and 3 bases, there was a span of 6 bases. The CDR3 region has the DNA TGTGCCAGTAGTCCCCAGACAGATACGCAGTATTTT. Translation: CASSPQTDTQYF.

The chain couples TRBV18 to TRBJ1-5; 7 nucleotides match TRBD1. The CDR3 contains 19 residues. Germline loops: CDR1 KGHSH, CDR2 LQKENI. The trim removed 2 bases at V and 0 bases at J, leaving 13 bases unmatched. The CDR3 DNA follows: TGTGCCAGCTCACCATTTCCGCTCCAGGGGGTTTATAGCAATCAGCCCCAGCATTTT. It is translated as CASSPFPLQGVYSNQPQHF. Full variable domain (missing parts from reference TRBV18 and TRBJ1-5): NAGVMQNPRHLVRRRGQEARLRCSPMKGHSHVYWYRQLPEEGLKFMVYLQKENIIDESGMPKERFSAEFPKEGPSILRIQQVVRGDSAAYFCASSPFPLQGVYSNQPQHFGDGTRLSIL.

This chain joins TRBV12-5 and TRBJ2-5, with a possible D match to TRBD2 (6 bases). Trimming left V 6 bases short and J 2 bases short, with 10 bases between. This CDR3 has 13 amino acids. Germline CDR1 reads LGHNT; CDR2 reads FRNRAP. CDR3 in DNA: TGTGCTAGTGGATGGGACTGGCAAGAGACCCAGTACTTC. It encodes CASGWDWQETQYF.

This rearrangement joins TRBV7-2 to TRBJ1-4; tentative D call: TRBD1 (5 bases). Germline V gene lookup returns CDR1 SGHTA and CDR2 FQGNSA. This CDR3 has 15 residues. The ends were cut back, 5 bases at V and 7 bases at J, with 17 bases in the middle. The DNA for the CDR3 is TGTGCCAGCAGCGATCCTGGGGCCACAGCTGAAAAACTGTTTTTT. This gives the protein CASSDPGATAEKLFF.

V is TRBV19 and J is TRBJ1-5; D gene ambiguous. Deletions cut 7 bases from V and 5 bases from J, with 12 bases between. Germline CDR1 LNHDA, CDR2 SQIVND (reference sequence). The CDR3 loop spans 13 amino acids. CDR3 DNA: TGTGCCAGTACCCCCCGACGGGATCAGCCCCAGCATTTT. Protein product: CASTPRRDQPQHF.

V usage is TRBV27 and J usage is TRBJ1-6; the D gene is possibly TRBD1 (6 bases). The CDR3 totals 16 residues. Per the germline V gene, CDR1 is MNHEY and CDR2 is SMNVEV (reference sequence). Trimming removed 2 bases at V and 10 bases at J, with 18 bases between. For the CDR3, the DNA is TGTGCCAGCAGTTTAGGGCCAGGGGATGTGGTATCACCCCTCCACTTT. This sequence encodes CASSLGPGDVVSPLHF.

This chain connects TRBV5-1 to TRBJ2-1, with 12 bases lining up with TRBD2. Germline CDR1 reads SGHRS; CDR2 reads YFSETQ. The CDR3 consists of 16 residues. V gave up 6 bases and J gave up 13 bases; unmatched junction bases: 17. The CDR3: CASTKTSGRITHSQFF. CDR3 coding DNA: TGCGCCAGCACCAAAACTAGCGGGAGGATCACCCACTCCCAGTTCTTC.

The V call is TRBV7-8, the J call TRBJ2-1; D gene unclear. The germline V and J ends were trimmed by 2 bases and 3 bases, with 8 bases remaining between them. CDR1 is SGHVS and CDR2 is FQNEAQ in the germline V gene. The CDR3 has 14 residues. CDR3 bases: TGTGCCAGCAGCTTAAATCCCCACTACAATGAGCAGTTCTTC. Protein product: CASSLNPHYNEQFF.

The rearrangement joins TRBV19 to TRBJ1-5; D call uncertain. CDR1 LNHDA and CDR2 SQIVND come from the germline V gene (reference sequence). V dropped 7 bases and J dropped 5 bases, with 15 bases sitting between them. CDR3 length equals 14 residues. CDR3 sequence reads: CASKYAGGDQPQHF. DNA of the CDR3: TGTGCCAGTAAGTACGCGGGAGGCGATCAGCCCCAGCATTTT.

This clone was seen once. This chain connects TRBV15 to TRBJ1-1; the D gene is possibly TRBD1 (6 bases). The V gene's germline CDR1 is LNHNV and CDR2 YYDKDF (reference sequence). V dropped 8 bases and J dropped 2 bases, with 18 bases sitting between them. CDR3 length: 15 residues. This CDR3 reads CATQQGAGGNTEAFF. CDR3 sequence (DNA): TGTGCCACCCAACAGGGTGCTGGGGGAAACACTGAAGCTTTCTTT.